The next 8 T cell receptor beta chains were all read from a single sample in a study of shared clonotypes between healthy human individuals. This table comes from immunoSEQ multiplex PCR, and its TCRdb copy is limited to in-frame clones, with some not included. Counted here are more than 850,000 clones, 78% occurring once; the ten biggest clones make up 0.5% to 0.6%. The sequencing sample was made of memory CD4+ T cells from PBMCs. Subset defined: CD45RA-negative fraction. The receptors stem from a man in his late teens or twenties in good health. Some clones in this sample may be carry-over from other donors' samples.

There are a few counts of this clone. V is TRBV7-2 and J is TRBJ1-2, with a possible D match to TRBD1 (5 bases). This CDR3 is 13 amino acids long. Trimming pared 2 bases from V and 6 bases from J, leaving 10 bases between. The germline CDR1 and CDR2 sequences are SGHTA and FQGNSA. CDR3 nucleotide sequence: TGTGCCAGCAGCTTATGGCAGGGCCATGGCTACACCTTC. This sequence encodes CASSLWQGHGYTF.

The J gene is TRBJ2-3, the V gene TRBV11-2; D ambiguous. Trimming left V 6 bases short and J 3 bases short, with 16 bases between. Germline CDR1 SGHAT, CDR2 FQNNGV. The CDR3 totals 15 residues. The CDR3 DNA reads as TGTGCCAGCAGTCCCCCCGGGCTCCGAACAGATACGCAGTATTTT. Translated, it gives CASSPPGLRTDTQYF. Full variable domain (missing parts from reference TRBV11-2 and TRBJ2-3): EAGVAQSPRYKIIEKRQSVAFWCNPISGHATLYWYQQILGQGPKLLIQFQNNGVVDDSQLPKDRFSAERLKGVDSTLKIQPAKLEDSAVYLCASSPPGLRTDTQYFGPGTRLTVL.

In its sample, this clone was seen a few times. J is TRBJ2-1 and V is TRBV2; either TRBD1 or TRBD2 may supply D (5 bases each). Germline V gene sequence: CDR1 SNHLY, CDR2 FYNNEI. The V and J ends lost 6 bases and 1 base respectively, with 10 bases between them. This CDR3 contains 14 residues. CDR3 in amino acids: CASRGDRSYNEQFF. The CDR3 nucleotides are TGTGCCAGCAGAGGGGACCGTTCCTACAATGAGCAGTTCTTC.

V and J are TRBV5-4 and TRBJ2-3; 7 bases agree with TRBD1. This CDR3 region has 12 residues. Germline V gives CDR1 SGHNT, CDR2 YYREEE (reference sequence). V trimming: 4 bases; J trimming: 9 bases; junction bases outside the gene matches: 5. CDR3 sequence: CASSAGQVTQYF. In DNA form, the CDR3 reads TGTGCCAGCAGCGCCGGACAGGTGACGCAGTATTTT. The full variable domain, rest sourced from reference TRBV5-4 and TRBJ2-3, is ETGVTQSPTHLIKTRGQQVTLRCSSQSGHNTVSWYQQALGQGPQFIFQYYREEENGRGNFPPRFSGLQFPNYSSELNVNALELDDSALYLCASSAGQVTQYFGPGTRLTVL.

This chain connects TRBV28 to TRBJ2-3, with unresolved D. CDR1 is MDHEN, CDR2 SYDVKM, per germline. The CDR3 contains 15 residues. Trimming removed 5 bases from V and 0 bases from J, with 12 bases in between. The CDR3 nucleotides read TGTGCCAGCAGTATTACTAAGACTAGCACAGATACGCAGTATTTT. Its protein is CASSITKTSTDTQYF.

DNA for the CDR3: TGTGCCAGCAGCTCTGATGGGGCGGATGAGCAGTTCTTC. Its protein product is CASSSDGADEQFF. The chain carries TRBV7-7 and TRBJ2-1, with TRBD1 as a possible D gene (5 bases). There are 13 residues in the CDR3. Germline CDR1 and CDR2: SSHAT and FNYEAQ (reference sequence). V lost 4 bases to trimming and J lost 8 bases, with 12 bases between them.

This clone turned up a few times. This chain joins TRBV6-5 and TRBJ2-7; the D gene is possibly TRBD1 (5 bases). Trimming left V 7 bases short and J 3 bases short, with 10 bases between. Germline V gene sequence: CDR1 MNHEY, CDR2 SVGAGI. The CDR3 runs to 12 residues. The CDR3 coding sequence is TGTGCCAGCACCATCAGGGACTACGAGCAGTACTTC. This translates into CASTIRDYEQYF.

This chain connects TRBV5-1 to TRBJ2-5, with a possible D match to TRBD1 (5 bases). Deletions cut 0 bases from V and 6 bases from J, with 15 bases between. Germline assignment: CDR1 SGHRS and CDR2 YFSETQ. The CDR3 length is 15 residues. CDR3: CASSLAAMGPQTQYF. CDR3 nucleotides: TGCGCCAGCAGCTTGGCCGCGATGGGGCCACAGACCCAGTACTTC.